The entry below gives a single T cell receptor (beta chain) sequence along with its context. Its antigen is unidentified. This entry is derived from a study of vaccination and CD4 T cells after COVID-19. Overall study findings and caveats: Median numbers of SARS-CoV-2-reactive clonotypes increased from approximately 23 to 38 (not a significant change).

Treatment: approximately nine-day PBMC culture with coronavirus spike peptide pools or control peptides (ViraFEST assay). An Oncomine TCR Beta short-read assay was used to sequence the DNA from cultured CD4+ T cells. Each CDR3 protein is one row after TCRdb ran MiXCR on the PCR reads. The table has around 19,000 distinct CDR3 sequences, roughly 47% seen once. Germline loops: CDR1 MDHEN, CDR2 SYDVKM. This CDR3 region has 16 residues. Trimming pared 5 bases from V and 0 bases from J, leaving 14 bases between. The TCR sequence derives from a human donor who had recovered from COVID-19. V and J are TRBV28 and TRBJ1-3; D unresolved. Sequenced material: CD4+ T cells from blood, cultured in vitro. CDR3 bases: TGTGCCAGCAGTCCGCCGACACCTAGCTCTGGAAACACCATATATTTT. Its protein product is CASSPPTPSSGNTIYF.